This TCR beta chain emerged from a study of T-cell memory formation after mild COVID-19. Study background: In these data, TCR clusters were largely donor specific.

Regarding this clonotype: What it binds is not known.

TCRdb re-analysed the 5' RACE reads in MiXCR, keeping a single row per CDR3 protein. The sample lists 550,000 to 600,000 distinct CDR3 sequences, about 18% occurring once. The CDR3 is made up of 15 amino acids. Trimming left V 6 bases short and J 5 bases short, with 17 bases between. The V gene's germline CDR1 is MNHEY and CDR2 SVGEGT. Findings and caveats of the study: Pre-infection memory showed some responding clones, and this suggested that cross-reactive memory joined.

J is TRBJ2-1 and V is TRBV6-2 or TRBV6-3; D is perhaps TRBD1 (6 bases). Sequences were obtained from PBMCs or a T cell subset sorted from them (not recorded which). The TCR sequence derives from an adult woman who had mild COVID-19 (a few samples of this study predate the infection). Cell type and time point are not known. The CDR3 sequence: CASSQDSQADNEQFF. In DNA form, the CDR3 reads TGTGCCAGCAGCCAGGACAGCCAAGCCGACAATGAGCAGTTCTTC.